The clone carrying this T cell receptor (beta chain) was recorded at least ten times. What it binds is unknown. This entry is derived from a study of breast tumors, draining lymph nodes, adjacent tissues. Study-wide results and limits: The lymph node origin of tumor T cells was framed as consistent with a hypothesis, not demonstrated. Compared with basal-like, luminal-like tumors shared significantly more repertoire with nontumor tissue. Most tumor T cells seemingly derive from lymph node, then expand in tumor. Tumors had less TCR diversity than lymph nodes, more than nontumor tissue.

Germline lookup yields CDR1 MNHNS and CDR2 SASEGT. This CDR3 has 14 residues. J lost 2 bases, V lost 7 bases, and 8 bases had no gene match. Axillary draining lymph nodes of breast cancer patients supplied the node samples. TCRdb itself ran the multiplex PCR reads through MiXCR, one entry per CDR3 protein. The top ten clones hold 4% to 5.5% of a sample with about 200,000 distinct CDR3 sequences, over 25% of them seen once. J is TRBJ2-7 and V is TRBV6-1, with 7 bases that match TRBD1. Sequencing was done on a sample of axillary lymph node tissue. The receptor was derived from a female donor with breast cancer. Some clones in this sample may be carry-over from other donors' samples. CDR3 sequence: CASNEGAQPYEQYF. The CDR3 DNA follows: TGTGCCAGCAATGAGGGGGCCCAACCCTACGAGCAGTACTTC.